Shown below are 8 T cell receptor beta chains from a single sample sequenced in a study of T cell responses to AZD1222 COVID-19 vaccine. Libraries were prepared by immunoSEQ multiplex PCR; TCRdb keeps only in-frame clonotypes and omits some of them. The sample shows around 120,000 clones, around 92% of them seen only once. The sequenced sample was peripheral blood, obtained on day 0 of AZD1222 vaccination. The receptor set was obtained from an adult in good health.

The chain is built from TRBV19 and TRBJ1-5, with 10 bases identical to TRBD1. Trimming removed 5 bases from V and 9 bases from J; junction bases left unmatched: 4. CDR1 is LNHDA, CDR2 SQIVND, per germline (reference sequence). The CDR3 is made up of 13 amino acids. The CDR3 region has the DNA TGTGCCAGTAGTGGACAGGGGGTCGCGCCCCAGCATTTT. It specifies CASSGQGVAPQHF.

The J gene is TRBJ1-1, the V gene TRBV3-1 (or the pseudogene TRBV3-2); TRBD1 aligns across 9 bases. The CDR3 spans 16 residues. With V trimmed by 6 bases and J by 4 bases, 12 bases remained unmatched. Germline assignment: CDR1 LGHDT and CDR2 YNNKEL (reference sequence). CDR3 nucleotides: TGTGCCAGCAGTCTAGGCACACCGGGACAGGGCACTGAAGCTTTCTTT. This encodes CASSLGTPGQGTEAFF.

This clone was picked up one time. The chain has TRBV9 and TRBJ1-2; D gene ambiguous. Trimming removed 0 bases at V and 2 bases at J, with 5 bases between. The CDR3 is 13 amino acids. Germline assignment: CDR1 SGDLS and CDR2 YYNGEE. This chain's CDR3 is CASSVGGNYGYTF. In DNA form, the CDR3 reads TGTGCCAGCAGCGTAGGAGGGAACTATGGCTACACCTTC.

The V gene is TRBV7-2, the J gene TRBJ2-2, with 9 bases that match TRBD2. Germline CDR1 and CDR2: SGHTA and FQGNSA. This CDR3 has 17 residues. Trimming removed 1 base from V and 4 bases from J; junction bases left unmatched: 7. The CDR3: CASSLGGTSRGTGELFF. CDR3 bases: TGTGCCAGCAGCTTAGGGGGGACTAGCCGGGGCACCGGGGAGCTGTTTTTT.

The chain links TRBV4-1 to TRBJ2-7, with D unclear. The CDR3 sequence is 13 residues long. Trimming took off 4 bases at V and 5 bases at J, with 12 bases between the two ends. The germline CDR1 and CDR2 sequences are MGHRA and YSYEKL. Here the CDR3 DNA reads TGCGCCAGCAGCCCAGGACCGTTGAACGAGCAGTACTTC. The encoded protein is CASSPGPLNEQYF.

V gene TRBV3-1 (or the pseudogene TRBV3-2) combines with J gene TRBJ2-7; 11 positions agree with TRBD2. The CDR3 extends over 19 amino acids. With 5 bases clipped from V and 0 bases from J, the junction kept 15 bases outside the gene matches. Looked up from germline, CDR1 is LGHDT and CDR2 is YNNKEL (reference sequence). CDR3 residues: CASSTKIITSGSRSYEQYF. The DNA of the CDR3 is TGTGCCAGCAGCACCAAGATAATCACTAGCGGGAGCCGCTCCTACGAGCAGTACTTC.

V gene TRBV6-1 combines with J gene TRBJ1-5; possibly TRBD1 for D (6 bases). Germline CDR1 is MNHNS and CDR2 is SASEGT. The CDR3 is made up of 18 amino acids. With 1 base removed from V and 4 bases from J, the gap between germline ends came to 20 bases. The CDR3 reads CASSEDRKGGRENQPQHF. The CDR3 coding sequence is TGTGCCAGCAGTGAAGACAGGAAAGGGGGTCGGGAGAATCAGCCCCAGCATTTT.

J is TRBJ1-5 and V is TRBV6-5; 8 bases agree with TRBD1. CDR1 is MNHEY and CDR2 is SVGAGI in the germline V gene. This CDR3 contains 15 residues. V shed 2 bases and J 9 bases; nucleotides not matched to a gene: 9. In DNA form, the CDR3 reads TGTGCCAGCAGTTACGACAGGGGTACTTGGTGGCCCCAGCATTTT. The encoded protein is CASSYDRGTWWPQHF.